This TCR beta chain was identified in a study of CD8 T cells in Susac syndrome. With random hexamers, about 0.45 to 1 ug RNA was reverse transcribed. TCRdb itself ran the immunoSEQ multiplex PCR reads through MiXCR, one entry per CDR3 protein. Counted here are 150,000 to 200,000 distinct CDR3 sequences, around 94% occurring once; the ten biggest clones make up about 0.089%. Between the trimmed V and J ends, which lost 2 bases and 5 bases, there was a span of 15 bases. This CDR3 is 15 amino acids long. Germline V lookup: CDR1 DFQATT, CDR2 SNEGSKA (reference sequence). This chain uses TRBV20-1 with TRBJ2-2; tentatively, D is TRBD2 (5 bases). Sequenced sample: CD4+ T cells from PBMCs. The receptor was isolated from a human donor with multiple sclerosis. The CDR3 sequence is CSARPDAGGTGELFF. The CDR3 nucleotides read TGCAGTGCTAGACCGGACGCGGGTGGGACCGGGGAGCTGTTTTTT.